One sample yielded the 29 T cell receptor beta chains listed below, sequenced in a study of radiation and T cells in renal cell carcinoma (dated by TCRdb to 2019 to 2021). The time point label for this specimen denotes: blood 4 weeks post-SBRT, at nephrectomy. This specimen's treatment or condition label, per the study, means: 15 Gy SBRT to primary tumor, nephrectomy 4 weeks later. The library was obtained by the immunoSEQ multiplex PCR assay. TCRdb limited this immuneACCESS table to in-frame rearrangements with V and J called. A share of clones is missing; checked studies link under half to unresolved V genes, and the rest is unexplained. The sample data list about 78,000 clones, and about 88% of these were observed just once. The ten top clones hold around 6% of the sample. The sample was blood, taken from a patient whose treatment included radiotherapy and nephrectomy. Receptors originate from a woman in her 70s with renal cell carcinoma.

V is TRBV28 and J is TRBJ1-6; TRBD1 matches 7 bases. Losses at the gene ends were 8 bases for V and 7 bases for J; bases not matched to a gene: 11. The CDR3 length is 15 residues. CDR1 is MDHEN and CDR2 is SYDVKM in the germline V gene. This CDR3 is CASRLSTGTNSPLHF. The CDR3 DNA reads as TGTGCCAGCCGCCTTTCGACAGGGACCAATTCACCCCTCCACTTT.

Points on this clone: A junction end diverges from the germline sequence, so it may reflect a read error. The chain is built from TRBV5-1 and TRBJ1-5, with 8 bases aligning to TRBD1. Germline CDR1 and CDR2: SGHRS and YFSETQ. This CDR3 contains 16 residues. The CDR3 DNA follows: TGCGCCAGCAGCTTGGGGGTCCCAGGGGGCAAGCAGCCCCAGCATTTT. This encodes CASSLGVPGGKQPQHF.

The chain joins TRBV4-1 to TRBJ2-3; 8 bases agree with TRBD2. The V and J ends lost 1 base and 11 bases, in that order; junction bases with no gene match: 11. This CDR3 contains 15 residues. From germline, CDR1 is MGHRA and CDR2 YSYEKL. The CDR3 region has the DNA TGCGCCAGCAGCCAAGCGGGGGGGCCTGAGGTGTGGCAGTATTTT. Protein sequence: CASSQAGGPEVWQYF.

The J gene is TRBJ2-7, the V gene TRBV10-3; 12 nucleotides align to TRBD1. CDR3 length equals 16 residues. The J segment lost 7 bases and the V segment lost 0 bases, leaving 7 bases of the junction unmatched. CDR1 is ENHRY and CDR2 is SYGVKD in the germline V gene. Here the CDR3 reads CAISESGGQGAKEQYF. The CDR3 region has the DNA TGTGCCATCAGTGAGTCAGGGGGACAGGGGGCGAAAGAGCAGTACTTC.

This chain uses TRBV5-1 with TRBJ1-1, with D maybe TRBD1 (6 bases). With 4 bases removed from V and 6 bases from J, the gap between germline ends came to 16 bases. CDR3 length: 14 amino acids. Per the germline V gene, CDR1 is SGHRS and CDR2 is YFSETQ. The chain's CDR3 is CASSLGAAMAEAFF. The DNA of the CDR3 is TGCGCCAGCAGCCTGGGGGCAGCTATGGCTGAAGCTTTCTTT.

The genes are TRBV28 and TRBJ1-2; the D is unclear. The CDR3 covers 15 residues. Trimming cost V 3 bases and J 2 bases, with 13 bases left between them. CDR1 MDHEN and CDR2 SYDVKM come from the germline V gene. CDR3 protein: CASSLGQNLNYGYTF. The CDR3 DNA follows: TGTGCCAGCAGTTTGGGCCAGAATCTAAACTATGGCTACACCTTC.

The rearrangement links TRBV7-2 to TRBJ2-1, with 7 bases identical to TRBD2. The V gene end was trimmed by 5 bases and the J gene end by 8 bases; junction bases not matched to a gene: 9. The CDR3 length is 14 residues. Germline CDR1 is SGHTA and CDR2 is FQGNSA. Here the CDR3 reads CASSRPFRGDEQFF. CDR3 DNA sequence: TGTGCCAGCAGCCGCCCTTTCCGGGGGGATGAGCAGTTCTTC.

This rearrangement joins TRBV5-4 to TRBJ1-2; no reliable D call. Germline V gene data show CDR1 as SGHNT and CDR2 as YYREEE (reference sequence). The length of the CDR3 is 13 residues. The V end lost 2 bases, the J end lost 0 bases, and 5 bases lay between the germline ends. CDR3 protein: CASSLDPNYGYTF. The CDR3 DNA reads as TGTGCCAGCAGCTTAGACCCTAACTATGGCTACACCTTC. Full variable domain (rest looked up from reference TRBV5-4 and TRBJ1-2): ETGVTQSPTHLIKTRGQQVTLRCSSQSGHNTVSWYQQALGQGPQFIFQYYREEENGRGNFPPRFSGLQFPNYSSELNVNALELDDSALYLCASSLDPNYGYTFGSGTRLTVV.

This chain connects TRBV28 to TRBJ2-5, with unresolved D. The CDR3 runs 12 residues. Germline V CDR1 and CDR2: MDHEN, SYDVKM. Trimming stripped 9 bases from V and 5 bases from J, with 13 bases between. The CDR3 reads CASLTLGETQYF. As DNA, the CDR3 is TGTGCCAGTCTCACACTGGGGGAGACCCAGTACTTC.

The rearrangement uses TRBV9 and TRBJ2-1, with 11 bases matching TRBD1. Trimming at V came to 3 bases and at J to 3 bases, leaving 2 bases not matched to a gene. The CDR3 extends over 15 amino acids. Germline CDR1 is SGDLS and CDR2 is YYNGEE. CDR3 sequence: CASSAGQGDYNEQFF. The CDR3 DNA reads TGTGCCAGCAGCGCGGGACAGGGGGACTACAATGAGCAGTTCTTC.

The chain combines TRBV2 with TRBJ1-5; D not resolved. CDR3 length equals 13 residues. Trimming shortened V by 2 bases and J by 9 bases, and 11 bases separated the two germline ends. Germline CDR1 is SNHLY and CDR2 is FYNNEI. The CDR3 coding sequence is TGTGCCAGCAGTGAAATCTATGGCGGGCCCCAGCATTTT. The encoded protein is CASSEIYGGPQHF.

The rearrangement links TRBV6-1 to TRBJ1-2; D is undetermined. This CDR3 is 16 amino acids long. Trimming stripped 4 bases from V and 5 bases from J, with 20 bases between. Germline V gene data show CDR1 as MNHNS and CDR2 as SASEGT. CDR3 loop: CASSGLLEGGNYGYTF. The CDR3 DNA reads TGTGCCAGCAGTGGACTCCTTGAGGGAGGGAATTATGGCTACACCTTC.

The rearrangement joins TRBV11-1 to TRBJ1-2; D unresolved. Looked up from germline, CDR1 is SGHAT and CDR2 is FQDESV (reference sequence). The CDR3 length is 13 residues. The germline V and J ends were trimmed by 3 bases and 2 bases, with 7 bases remaining between them. CDR3 residues: CASSFGPNYGYTF. In DNA form, the CDR3 reads TGTGCCAGCAGCTTCGGACCGAACTATGGCTACACCTTC.

This clone was observed a few times. V and J are TRBV7-2 and TRBJ1-4; possible D gene TRBD1, 5 bases. V was clipped by 5 bases and J by 0 bases, with 10 bases between them. The length of the CDR3 is 15 residues. Germline CDR1 reads SGHTA; CDR2 reads FQGNSA. The CDR3 DNA follows: TGTGCCAGCAGCCCGACAGAGGCAACTAATGAAAAACTGTTTTTT. Translating it yields CASSPTEATNEKLFF.

The table lists this clone with a count of one. The rearrangement joins TRBV5-1 to TRBJ2-7; 14 bases line up with TRBD2. The V segment lost 4 bases and the J segment 2 bases; nucleotides outside the gene matches: 5. The CDR3 length is 16 residues. CDR1 is SGHRS and CDR2 is YFSETQ in the germline V gene. Here the CDR3 reads CASSVGTSGGPYEQYF. The CDR3 DNA is TGCGCCAGCAGCGTCGGGACTAGCGGGGGCCCCTACGAGCAGTACTTC.

This chain joins TRBV4-3 and TRBJ1-2, with TRBD1 matching over 7 bases. Germline V gene data show CDR1 as LGHNA and CDR2 as YSLEER. This CDR3 region has 14 residues. The V gene end was trimmed by 1 base and the J gene end by 4 bases; junction bases not matched to a gene: 3. The CDR3 here is CASSQGGGGYGYTF. DNA for the CDR3: TGCGCCAGCAGCCAAGGAGGGGGCGGCTATGGCTACACCTTC.

This clone was found a few times. This chain links TRBV11-2 with TRBJ2-7; D gene uncertain. Germline assignment: CDR1 SGHAT and CDR2 FQNNGV. The CDR3 consists of 11 residues. Trimming shortened V by 2 bases and J by 3 bases, and 2 bases separated the two germline ends. The DNA for the CDR3 is TGTGCCAGCAGCTTACACTACGAGCAGTACTTC. This sequence encodes CASSLHYEQYF.

The gene calls are TRBV15 and TRBJ2-5; 9 nucleotides line up with TRBD1. The end of the DNA is better explained by TRBJ2-7, so the J call may be wrong. The CDR3 loop spans 12 amino acids. Germline lookup yields CDR1 LNHNV and CDR2 YYDKDF (reference sequence). The CDR3 loop reads CATGTGHYEQYF. The CDR3 region has the DNA TGTGCCACCGGGACAGGGCACTACGAGCAGTACTTC.

The chain recombines TRBV28 with TRBJ2-1; 13 nucleotides align to TRBD2. CDR3 length: 16 amino acids. CDR1 and CDR2 from the germline V gene are MDHEN and SYDVKM. The trim removed 6 bases at V and 3 bases at J, leaving 5 bases unmatched. The CDR3 DNA is TGTGCCAGCAGAAAACTAGCGGGGGGGTTCTACAATGAGCAGTTCTTC. Translation gives CASRKLAGGFYNEQFF.

This chain joins TRBV5-6 and TRBJ1-6, with 7 bases fitting TRBD1. After removal of 2 bases from V and 8 bases from J, the junction contained 7 bases not matched to a gene. The CDR3 runs to 15 residues. Germline lookup yields CDR1 SGHDT and CDR2 YYEEEE. CDR3: CASSLQQGKHSPLHF. The CDR3 DNA reads as TGTGCCAGCAGCTTACAACAGGGGAAACATTCACCCCTCCACTTT.

Only one count was recorded for this clone. The junction does not match germline at one end; this may be a read error. The same CDR3 can be traced to other DNA sequences in this sample. The CDR3 protein is CASSLAGDGELFF. The CDR3 nucleotides read TGCGCCAGTAGCTTGGCAGGGGACGGGGAGCTGTTTTTT. V gene TRBV5-1 combines with J gene TRBJ2-2, with D possibly TRBD1 on 6 matching bases. The CDR3 length is 13 residues. CDR1 is SGHRS, CDR2 YFSETQ, per germline.

The V gene is TRBV27, the J gene TRBJ1-1; D not resolved. The CDR3 covers 14 residues. V shed 8 bases and J shed 4 bases, with 17 bases lying between them. Germline CDR1 reads MNHEY; CDR2 reads SMNVEV (reference sequence). The DNA for the CDR3 is TGTGCCAGCTTACTACTCTCCCGGAGCACTGAAGCTTTCTTT. Residues: CASLLLSRSTEAFF.

The chain employs TRBV10-1 and TRBJ2-3, with a possible D match to TRBD1 (6 bases). The CDR3 consists of 16 residues. Germline V gives CDR1 WNHNN, CDR2 SYGVQD (reference sequence). Trimming cost V 2 bases and J 8 bases, with 20 bases left between them. Here the CDR3 DNA reads TGCGCCAGCAGTGAGCCTTTGACAGGTTCCAAGGGTACGCAGTATTTT. This codes for CASSEPLTGSKGTQYF.

The V call is TRBV6-5, the J call TRBJ2-7, with D possibly TRBD2 on 7 matching bases. The CDR3 has 15 residues. Looked up from germline, CDR1 is MNHEY and CDR2 is SVGAGI. V lost 0 bases and J 3 bases, leaving 12 bases between the germline ends. DNA of the CDR3: TGTGCCAGCAGTTACTCTTGGCGGGGGCTCTACGAGCAGTACTTC. It translates to CASSYSWRGLYEQYF.

Only one count was recorded for this clone. The chain uses TRBV7-2 and TRBJ1-5; D call uncertain. The CDR3 spans 15 residues. Germline values: CDR1 SGHTA, CDR2 FQGNSA. The V end lost 7 bases, the J end lost 6 bases, and 19 bases lay between the germline ends. The CDR3 bases are TGTGCCAGCACCAACTCTAAGCTCTTCGGTCAGCCCCAGCATTTT. Translation gives CASTNSKLFGQPQHF.

The chain combines TRBV19 with TRBJ2-6; 8 bases map to TRBD1. The CDR3 has 18 amino acids. J gave up 4 bases and V 3 bases, and 11 bases lay outside the gene matches. Germline V lookup: CDR1 LNHDA, CDR2 SQIVND (reference sequence). DNA of the CDR3: TGTGCCAGTAGTATCCAGGACAGGGCGCTTAAGGGGGCCAACGTCCTGACTTTC. Its translation: CASSIQDRALKGANVLTF.

The J gene is TRBJ1-1, the V gene TRBV6-6; TRBD1 aligns across 9 bases. Per the germline V gene, CDR1 is MNHNY and CDR2 is SVGAGI (reference sequence). CDR3 size: 13 residues. V trimming: 5 bases; J trimming: 3 bases; junction bases outside the gene matches: 1. This CDR3 reads CASSDRGDTEAFF. Written as DNA, the CDR3 is TGTGCCAGCAGTGACAGGGGGGACACTGAAGCTTTCTTT.

CDR3 sequence reads: CASSGGGQNNQPQHF. The DNA of the CDR3 is TGTGCCAGCAGCGGAGGGGGACAGAACAATCAGCCCCAGCATTTT. This sequence joins TRBV9 and TRBJ1-5, with 7 bases fitting TRBD1. The germline V gene encodes CDR1 SGDLS and CDR2 YYNGEE. CDR3 length equals 15 residues. V dropped 3 bases and J dropped 3; count of bases not matched to a gene: 6.

This rearrangement joins TRBV6-1 to TRBJ2-3, with D possibly being TRBD2 (6 bases). From germline, CDR1 is MNHNS and CDR2 SASEGT. This CDR3 has 14 amino acids. Trimming removed 5 bases at V and 10 bases at J, with 19 bases between. CDR3 bases: TGTGCCAGCAGTTCCGGGACTGGAGCTTTGGCGCAGTATTTT. Its translation: CASSSGTGALAQYF.